One sample yielded the 5 T cell receptor beta chains listed below, sequenced in a study of blood T cell repertoires in COVID-19. Measured with immunoSEQ multiplex PCR; TCRdb has only the in-frame clones, and not every one. The sample lists some 120,000 clones; 70% to 90% were seen once. The sample was peripheral blood. The receptors stem from an elderly woman with acute or convalescent COVID-19.

J is TRBJ2-7 and V is TRBV21-1; TRBD1 is the table's D call, not checked against the DNA. TRBV21-1 is reported as a pseudogene. The CDR3 is 14 residues long. For the CDR3, the DNA is TGTGCCAGCAGCAACCGGGACAACTCCTACGAGCAGTACTTC. It codes for CASSNRDNSYEQYF.

A single count supports this clone. For the CDR3, the DNA is TGTGCCAGCAGCTCCCCCCTAGGTGATACGCAGTATTTT. Translating it yields CASSSPLGDTQYF. The chain employs TRBV7-9 and TRBJ2-3; D not resolved. Germline CDR1 and CDR2: SEHNR and FQNEAQ (reference sequence). The CDR3 runs to 13 residues. V was shortened by 4 bases and J by 6 bases, with 11 bases between the two germline ends.

This rearrangement joins TRBV11-2 to TRBJ2-5; 9 positions agree with TRBD2. CDR1 and CDR2 from the germline V gene are SGHAT and FQNNGV. The CDR3 has 16 amino acids. V shed 5 bases, J shed 2 bases, and the junction held 9 bases outside the gene matches. The CDR3 DNA is TGTGCCAGCAGCCTTCGGGCGGGGGGGGGTCAAGAGACCCAGTACTTC. Its protein is CASSLRAGGGQETQYF.

The chain combines TRBV5-1 with TRBJ1-2, with D maybe TRBD1 (6 bases). The CDR3 totals 15 residues. Germline V gene sequence: CDR1 SGHRS, CDR2 YFSETQ. The germline V and J ends were trimmed by 4 bases and 5 bases, with 18 bases remaining between them. The CDR3 is CASSLAQGNHYGYTF. In nucleotides, the CDR3 is TGCGCCAGCAGCCTGGCGCAGGGGAACCATTATGGCTACACCTTC.

This clone was counted a single time. This chain uses TRBV9 with TRBJ1-2; 8 bases match TRBD1. The CDR3 sequence is 13 residues long. J gave up 8 bases and V 0 bases, and 3 bases lay outside the gene matches. Germline V gene lookup returns CDR1 SGDLS and CDR2 YYNGEE. CDR3 protein: CASSVEGTGGYTF. CDR3 bases: TGTGCCAGCAGCGTAGAAGGGACAGGAGGCTACACCTTC.